The 10 T cell receptor beta chains presented below share a single source sample, sequenced in a study of technical replicates of blood from a handful of donors. Assay used: immunoSEQ multiplex PCR; TCRdb lists only in-frame clones, some missing. The top ten clones hold roughly 4% of a sample with approximately 81,000 clones, roughly four fifths of them seen once. The sample was PBMCs. The origin of the receptors is a human donor in good health. Some clones in this sample may be carry-over from other donors' samples.

The chain recombines TRBV5-8 with TRBJ1-2; D perhaps matches TRBD1 (6 bases). Germline CDR1 SGHTS, CDR2 YDEGEE. The CDR3 spans 12 residues. Between the trimmed V and J ends, which lost 5 bases and 7 bases, there was a span of 12 bases. The CDR3 sequence is CASRTQGGGYTF. The CDR3, as DNA: TGTGCCAGCAGGACACAGGGCGGTGGCTACACCTTC.

This chain connects TRBV19 to TRBJ1-6, with 7 bases lining up with TRBD1. J lost 5 bases, V lost 3 bases, and 4 bases had no gene match. The CDR3 contains 15 residues. Germline V gene data show CDR1 as LNHDA and CDR2 as SQIVND (reference sequence). CDR3 coding DNA: TGTGCCAGTAGTATGGGGGACAGACATAATTCACCCCTCCACTTT. Its protein is CASSMGDRHNSPLHF.

The genes are TRBV7-3 and TRBJ2-2; 11 bases fit TRBD2. The germline CDR1 and CDR2 sequences are SGHTA and FQGTGA. After removal of 6 bases from V and 8 bases from J, the junction contained 8 bases not matched to a gene. The length of the CDR3 is 15 residues. CDR3 coding DNA: TGTGCCAGCAGTTCCCTAGCGGGAGGTTTAGGGGAGCTGTTTTTT. This translates into CASSSLAGGLGELFF.

The chain links TRBV4-1 to TRBJ2-7, with 7 bases fitting TRBD1. CDR1 is MGHRA, CDR2 YSYEKL, per germline. The CDR3 has 14 residues. Trimming cost V 4 bases and J 6 bases; bases outside gene matches: 9. CDR3 DNA sequence: TGCGCCAGCAGCCGTGTAGGGACAGAGCGCGAGCAGTACTTC. Residues: CASSRVGTEREQYF.

This sequence joins TRBV29-1 and TRBJ1-5; TRBD1 agrees at 7 bases. V dropped 0 bases and J dropped 0; count of bases not matched to a gene: 5. Germline V CDR1 and CDR2: SQVTM, ANQGSEA. This CDR3 has 16 residues. This CDR3 reads CSVEDAGGYSNQPQHF. In nucleotides, the CDR3 is TGCAGCGTTGAAGATGCAGGGGGGTATAGCAATCAGCCCCAGCATTTT.

The genes are TRBV7-8 and TRBJ2-7; 7 positions agree with TRBD2. The CDR3 covers 13 residues. Trimming cost V 5 bases and J 2 bases; bases outside gene matches: 3. CDR1 and CDR2 from the germline V gene are SGHVS and FQNEAQ. The CDR3 region is CASSRGGPYEQYF. CDR3 in DNA: TGTGCCAGCAGCAGGGGAGGGCCCTACGAGCAGTACTTC.

The J gene is TRBJ1-5, the V gene TRBV6-1; D ambiguous. This CDR3 contains 12 residues. Trimming removed 6 bases from V and 0 bases from J, with 3 bases in between. Germline assignment: CDR1 MNHNS and CDR2 SASEGT. The CDR3 loop reads CASSVSNQPQHF. The DNA of the CDR3 is TGTGCCAGCAGCGTTAGCAATCAGCCCCAGCATTTT.

The table lists this clone with a few counts. The chain is built from TRBV5-1 and TRBJ1-4; the match to TRBD1 covers 10 bases. This CDR3 has 15 amino acids. Germline assignment: CDR1 SGHRS and CDR2 YFSETQ. The trim removed 0 bases at V and 8 bases at J, leaving 4 bases unmatched. The chain's CDR3 is CASSLATGGGEKLFF. The DNA of the CDR3 is TGCGCCAGCAGCTTGGCGACAGGGGGCGGGGAAAAACTGTTTTTT.

The chain is built from TRBV6-5 and TRBJ2-5, with a tentative D call TRBD1 (6 bases). Trimming took 2 bases from V and 2 from J, leaving 9 bases between them. Germline V lookup: CDR1 MNHEY, CDR2 SVGAGI. The CDR3 spans 14 residues. The CDR3 DNA sequence: TGTGCCAGCAGTTACAGGACAGAGCAAGAGACCCAGTACTTC. Translated, it gives CASSYRTEQETQYF.

The chain employs TRBV6-5 and TRBJ2-2; TRBD2 is a possible D gene (7 bases). Trimming took off 6 bases at V and 7 bases at J, with 12 bases between the two ends. CDR1 and CDR2 (germline): MNHEY, SVGAGI. The CDR3 contains 13 residues. The chain's CDR3 is CASRQRGGGELFF. CDR3 DNA: TGTGCCAGCAGGCAGAGGGGGGGCGGGGAGCTGTTTTTT.